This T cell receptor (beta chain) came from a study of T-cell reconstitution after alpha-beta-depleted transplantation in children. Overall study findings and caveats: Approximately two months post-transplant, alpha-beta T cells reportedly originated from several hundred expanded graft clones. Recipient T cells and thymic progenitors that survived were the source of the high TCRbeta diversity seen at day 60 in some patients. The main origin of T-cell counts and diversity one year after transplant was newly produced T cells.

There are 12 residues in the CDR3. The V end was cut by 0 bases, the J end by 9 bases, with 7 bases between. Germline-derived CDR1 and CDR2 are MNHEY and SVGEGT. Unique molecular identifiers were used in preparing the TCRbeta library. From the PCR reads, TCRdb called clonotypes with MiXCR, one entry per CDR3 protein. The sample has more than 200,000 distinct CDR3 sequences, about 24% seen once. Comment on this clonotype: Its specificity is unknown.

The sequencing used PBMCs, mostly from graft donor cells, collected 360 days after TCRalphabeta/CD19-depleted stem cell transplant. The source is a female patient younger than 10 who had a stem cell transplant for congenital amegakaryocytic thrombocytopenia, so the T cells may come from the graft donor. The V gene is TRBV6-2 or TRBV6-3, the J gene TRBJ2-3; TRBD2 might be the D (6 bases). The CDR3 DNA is TGTGCCAGCAGTTACTCGGGACTCACGCAGTATTTT. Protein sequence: CASSYSGLTQYF.